This T cell receptor (beta chain) was obtained from a study of blood T cell repertoires in COVID-19 (dated by TCRdb to about 2020). About the study as a whole: Samples covering the acute and convalescent phases of COVID-19 were provided by collaborators in the United States, Italy and Spain. Where HLA class I and class II types were available, the types were taken from metadata supplied by the sample provider, not from assay-based typing. The samples were drawn from two sources: the first 160 participants of the ongoing ImmuneRACE study, and 950 to 1,500 subjects contributed by 6 global collaborators. The prospective study material was composed of cDNA or gDNA derived from T cells, B-cell-depleted T cells, or PBMCs. Sample metadata almost always included a de-identified subject ID, COVID-19 status, age in years and sex. The repertoires were made available in a free public database intended to serve as a resource for research on the immune response to SARS-CoV-2. The dataset comprised deeply sampled blood TCRbeta repertoires from subjects exposed to, actively infected with, or recovered from COVID-19. The paper's findings and limits, for the study overall: The amount of clinical and demographic metadata varied by source and participant and was provided uncurated.

V and J are trimmed by 1 base and 7 bases, and the gene matches miss 13 bases of the junction. For CDR1 and CDR2, the germline V gene (reference sequence) lists GTSNPN and SVGIG. The CDR3 covers 16 residues, taking in both the cysteine and the phenylalanine. The retained sequence is limited to the CDR3, 48 bases, with the frame set at the first base. TCRbeta CDR3 regions were amplified from genomic DNA using the immunoSEQ Assay, a bias-controlled multiplex PCR. On the authors' methods: The number of nucleated cells in each sample was estimated by amplification of reference gene primers within the assay. To quantify the absolute abundance of each unique TCRbeta CDR3 rearrangement, sequence reads were collapsed and filtered. For each sample, productive Simpson clonality was calculated as the square root of Simpson's diversity index across productive rearrangements. The table was pulled from immuneACCESS by TCRdb, which kept in-frame rearrangements only. Such tables lose some clones; where checked, under half of the loss comes from unresolved V genes, and the rest has no known cause. The D gene and trimming were derived from the DNA, and the V and J assignments and clone size from that table. Recorded for this sample are 200,000 to 250,000 clones; about nine tenths of them occurred a single time. The leading ten clones occupy over 3% of the sample.

Enrolling through a virtual design, the prospective study's participants ranged in age from about 18 to 89 years and lived across more than 20 United States geographic areas. To assign participants to cohorts, the prospective study relied on clinical history that participants themselves reported in a screening survey and a study questionnaire. Each participant in the prospective study had whole blood, serum and a nasopharyngeal or oropharyngeal swab collected by mobile phlebotomists. Participants in the prospective study had the option to provide additional blood draws and questionnaires over a roughly 2-month period. Before DNA extraction, prospective study blood samples were shipped either frozen or at room temperature. A word on this clone: No antigen is known for it. No much larger clonotype is one base removed from it; base qualities were not supplied.

This receptor was identified in a woman aged 40 to 50 with acute COVID-19. The specimen was PBMCs or T cells enriched from blood (not recorded which). The chain is assembled from TRBV30 and TRBJ1-2, and 9 bases in between align with TRBD1. The DNA reads TGTGCCTGGAGTGGAACCCCCGGGACAGGGAGGTCTGGCTACACCTTC. The translation is CAWSGTPGTGRSGYTF.